Below are 10 T cell receptor beta chains sequenced from a single sample in a study of cytomegalovirus exposure and HLA in healthy donors. PCR involved 60 Vbeta and 13 Jbeta primers. The method was immunoSEQ multiplex PCR; TCRdb's version includes in-frame clones alone and lacks a portion of them. The listing records about 99,000 clones. Source material: PBMCs. All receptors come from a man aged 35 to 55 in good health and CMV-seronegative.

The gene calls are TRBV4-3 and TRBJ1-1, with D unclear. Germline V gene lookup returns CDR1 LGHNA and CDR2 YSLEER. V was shortened by 0 bases and J by 5 bases, with 7 bases between the two germline ends. The CDR3 is 13 residues long. CDR3 bases: TGCGCCAGCAGCCAAGATCTAGAGACTGAAGCTTTCTTT. Its protein product is CASSQDLETEAFF.

The gene calls are TRBV7-2 and TRBJ2-5; D remains ambiguous. The V end was cut by 0 bases, the J end by 5 bases, with 4 bases between. Germline V gene data show CDR1 as SGHTA and CDR2 as FQGNSA. The CDR3 loop spans 12 amino acids. The CDR3 DNA reads TGTGCCAGCAGCTTAGCCGGGGAGACCCAGTACTTC. It specifies CASSLAGETQYF.

This chain uses TRBV30 with TRBJ1-1; TRBD1 is a possible D gene (5 bases). Trimming left V 3 bases short and J 1 base short, with 9 bases between. The CDR3 totals 13 residues. CDR1 is GTSNPN, CDR2 SVGIG, per germline (reference sequence). CDR3: CAWRDTPNTEAFF. For the CDR3, the DNA is TGTGCCTGGAGGGACACCCCGAACACTGAAGCTTTCTTT. Variable domain in full (rest from reference TRBV30 and TRBJ1-1): SQTIHQWPATLVQPVGSPLSLECTVEGTSNPNLYWYRQAAGRGLQLLFYSVGIGQISSEVPQNLSASRPQDRQFILSSKKLLLSDSGFYLCAWRDTPNTEAFFGQGTRLTVV.

The rearrangement uses TRBV5-6 and TRBJ2-7; D is perhaps TRBD2 (5 bases). Germline CDR1 is SGHDT and CDR2 is YYEEEE. Deletions cut 0 bases from V and 1 base from J, with 11 bases between. This CDR3 comprises 15 residues. CDR3 DNA sequence: TGTGCCAGCAGCTTGGTTTTGGACTTTTCCTACGAGCAGTACTTC. Its protein is CASSLVLDFSYEQYF. Full variable domain (rest looked up from reference TRBV5-6 and TRBJ2-7): DAGVTQSPTHLIKTRGQQVTLRCSPKSGHDTVSWYQQALGQGPQFIFQYYEEEERQRGNFPDRFSGHQFPNYSSELNVNALLLGDSALYLCASSLVLDFSYEQYFGPGTRLTVT.

The rearrangement joins TRBV6-5 to TRBJ2-5; 9 bases line up with TRBD2. The DNA end is more similar to TRBJ2-7, so the J call may be wrong. This CDR3 region has 14 residues. From germline, CDR1 is MNHEY and CDR2 SVGAGI. CDR3 bases: TGTGCCAGCAGTCACCTAGCGGGACCCTACGAGCAGTACTTC. This translates into CASSHLAGPYEQYF.

V and J are TRBV19 and TRBJ1-1; D not resolved. Trimming removed 3 bases from V and 0 bases from J, with 8 bases in between. The CDR3 loop spans 14 amino acids. Per the germline V gene, CDR1 is LNHDA and CDR2 is SQIVND (reference sequence). CDR3 nucleotide sequence: TGTGCCAGTAGTATTCCGGGAATGAACACTGAAGCTTTCTTT. It translates to CASSIPGMNTEAFF.

The rearrangement uses TRBV11-2 and TRBJ2-5; D remains unclear. The V and J ends lost 2 bases and 1 base respectively, with 8 bases between them. Germline V CDR1 and CDR2: SGHAT, FQNNGV. The CDR3 loop spans 14 amino acids. The CDR3 DNA reads TGTGCCAGCAGCTTAAGTAGAGTCCAAGAGACCCAGTACTTC. It codes for CASSLSRVQETQYF. The complete variable domain, with remaining parts taken from reference TRBV11-2 and TRBJ2-5, reads EAGVAQSPRYKIIEKRQSVAFWCNPISGHATLYWYQQILGQGPKLLIQFQNNGVVDDSQLPKDRFSAERLKGVDSTLKIQPAKLEDSAVYLCASSLSRVQETQYFGPGTRLLVL.

CDR3 DNA: TGTGCCAGCAGCGTACGCGAAGAGGTAGCGGTCTCCTACAATGAGCAGTTCTTC. As protein: CASSVREEVAVSYNEQFF. The chain recombines TRBV9 with TRBJ2-1; possibly TRBD2 for D (6 bases). Germline V gene lookup returns CDR1 SGDLS and CDR2 YYNGEE. The V end was cut by 1 base, the J end by 0 bases, with 17 bases between. CDR3 length: 18 residues.

CDR3 region: CASSQDGQGALRSDGYTF. CDR3 DNA: TGCGCCAGCAGCCAAGACGGACAGGGGGCTTTGAGGAGTGATGGCTACACCTTC. The chain joins TRBV4-3 to TRBJ1-2, with 11 bases matching TRBD1. The CDR3 spans 18 residues. CDR1 LGHNA and CDR2 YSLEER come from the germline V gene. The V and J ends lost 0 bases and 6 bases, in that order; junction bases with no gene match: 12.

This chain joins TRBV27 and TRBJ2-1, with D perhaps TRBD2 (6 bases). The CDR3 is 14 residues long. The germline V and J ends were trimmed by 6 bases and 0 bases, with 9 bases remaining between them. Germline V lookup: CDR1 MNHEY, CDR2 SMNVEV (reference sequence). CDR3 sequence reads: CASRVGGSYNEQFF. The CDR3 coding sequence is TGTGCCAGCAGGGTGGGGGGCTCCTACAATGAGCAGTTCTTC.